Shown below are 5 T cell receptor beta chains from a single sample sequenced in a study of cytomegalovirus exposure and HLA in healthy donors. PCR involved 60 Vbeta and 13 Jbeta primers. Assay: immunoSEQ multiplex PCR; the TCRdb copy retains only in-frame clones and omits some. The sample lists roughly 250,000 clones; approximately 85% were seen once. The specimen sequenced was PBMCs. Receptor source: a woman in her forties in good health and CMV-seropositive.

The chain joins TRBV19 to TRBJ2-7, with TRBD2 identical over 13 bases. Per the germline V gene, CDR1 is LNHDA and CDR2 is SQIVND (reference sequence). The length of the CDR3 is 15 residues. V gave up 6 bases and J gave up 2 bases; unmatched junction bases: 4. In DNA, the CDR3 is TGTGCCAGTAGCGTACTAGCGGGAGGGCCCTACGAGCAGTACTTC. Protein product: CASSVLAGGPYEQYF.

The J gene is TRBJ1-1, the V gene TRBV4-2; possible D gene TRBD1, 6 bases. CDR1 and CDR2 from the germline V gene are LGHNA and YNFKEQ. The CDR3 consists of 14 residues. V shed 5 bases and J shed 1 base, with 11 bases lying between them. CDR3 sequence reads: CASSLQTGNTEAFF. The CDR3, as DNA: TGTGCCAGCAGCTTACAGACAGGGAACACTGAAGCTTTCTTT.

V usage is TRBV5-1 and J usage is TRBJ1-2, with 7 nucleotides matching TRBD1. The germline gives CDR1 SGHRS, CDR2 YFSETQ. V dropped 2 bases and J dropped 8; count of bases not matched to a gene: 9. The CDR3 extends over 14 amino acids. CDR3 loop: CASSFLDRAGGYTF. DNA of the CDR3: TGCGCCAGCAGCTTCCTAGACAGGGCGGGGGGCTACACCTTC.

V is TRBV18 and J is TRBJ2-1; 7 nucleotides agree with TRBD2. Germline-derived CDR1 and CDR2 are KGHSH and LQKENI. The CDR3 runs to 16 residues. The J segment lost 3 bases and the V segment lost 3 bases, leaving 8 bases of the junction unmatched. The CDR3 DNA sequence: TGTGCCAGCTCACCCCAACTTGAGCGGGACTACAATGAGCAGTTCTTC. It encodes CASSPQLERDYNEQFF.

The chain is built from TRBV5-1 and TRBJ2-5; TRBD2 aligns across 7 bases. Unmatched junction bases numbered 9, after V lost 0 bases and J lost 7 bases. Germline CDR1 and CDR2: SGHRS and YFSETQ. CDR3 size: 15 residues. The CDR3 region is CASSLEWERDGTQYF. CDR3 nucleotide sequence: TGCGCCAGCAGCTTGGAATGGGAGCGGGATGGGACCCAGTACTTC.